Following are 12 T cell receptor beta chains from one sample sequenced in a study of cytomegalovirus exposure and HLA in healthy donors. 13 Jbeta primers and 60 Vbeta primers were used for the PCR. Sequenced by immunoSEQ multiplex PCR; TCRdb stores in-frame clones only, minus some. The table shows 200,000 or so clones, with approximately 88% occurring only once. Sequencing was done on a sample of PBMCs. The receptors come from a boy aged 2 to 10 in good health and CMV-seronegative.

The V and J genes are TRBV5-4 and TRBJ2-5; a weak D match, TRBD1 (6 bases). From germline, CDR1 is SGHNT and CDR2 YYREEE (reference sequence). V was clipped by 0 bases and J by 5 bases, with 11 bases between them. The CDR3 spans 14 residues. The chain's CDR3 is CASSLARGGETQYF. The CDR3 DNA reads as TGTGCCAGCAGCTTGGCCAGGGGCGGCGAGACCCAGTACTTC.

CDR3 sequence: CASSDTGDGQPQHF. CDR3 nucleotides: TGTGCCAGCAGTGACACAGGGGATGGTCAGCCCCAGCATTTT. The V and J genes are TRBV25-1 and TRBJ1-5; 7 nucleotides match TRBD1. V shed 3 bases and J 6 bases; nucleotides not matched to a gene: 5. The CDR3 runs to 14 residues. Germline CDR1 and CDR2: MGHDK and SYGVNS.

The V and J genes are TRBV5-1 and TRBJ1-1; maybe TRBD1 (6 bases). Trimming took 6 bases from V and 0 from J, leaving 12 bases between them. Germline CDR1 and CDR2: SGHRS and YFSETQ. The CDR3 has 14 residues. CDR3: CASKPPGVNTEAFF. Here the CDR3 DNA reads TGCGCCAGCAAACCCCCAGGGGTGAACACTGAAGCTTTCTTT. The variable domain in full, with the rest retrieved from reference TRBV5-1 and TRBJ1-1, is KAGVTQTPRYLIKTRGQQVTLSCSPISGHRSVSWYQQTPGQGLQFLFEYFSETQRNKGNFPGRFSGRQFSNSRSEMNVSTLELGDSALYLCASKPPGVNTEAFFGQGTRLTVV.

The J gene is TRBJ2-5, the V gene TRBV30; 12 bases agree with TRBD2. Losses at the gene ends were 4 bases for V and 2 bases for J; bases not matched to a gene: 8. The CDR3 runs 16 residues. Germline V lookup: CDR1 GTSNPN, CDR2 SVGIG (reference sequence). This CDR3 reads CAWTSGGADSQETQYF. The CDR3 DNA reads TGTGCCTGGACTAGCGGGGGGGCCGATAGTCAAGAGACCCAGTACTTC.

This sequence joins TRBV27 and TRBJ1-2; D gene unclear. This CDR3 is 13 amino acids long. The germline gives CDR1 MNHEY, CDR2 SMNVEV (reference sequence). V shed 0 bases and J shed 2 bases, with 4 bases lying between them. The CDR3 DNA is TGTGCCAGCAGTTTATCGAGAAACTATGGCTACACCTTC. Amino acids: CASSLSRNYGYTF.

The chain joins TRBV5-6 to TRBJ2-1; TRBD1 is a possible D gene (5 bases). V lost 0 bases, J lost 7 bases, and 8 bases lay in between. Germline values: CDR1 SGHDT, CDR2 YYEEEE. The CDR3 sequence is 13 residues long. The CDR3 DNA reads as TGTGCCAGCAGCTTGGGACAGCAAAATGAGCAGTTCTTC. It encodes CASSLGQQNEQFF.

This clone was picked up one time. The chain employs TRBV19 and TRBJ1-1; D gene ambiguous. From germline, CDR1 is LNHDA and CDR2 SQIVND (reference sequence). Trimming took off 3 bases at V and 1 base at J, with 9 bases between the two ends. CDR3 length: 14 amino acids. CDR3 sequence: CASSIVPRNTEAFF. In nucleotides, the CDR3 is TGTGCCAGTAGTATCGTCCCGCGGAACACTGAAGCTTTCTTT.

V is TRBV4-2 and J is TRBJ1-3; D gene unclear. This CDR3 spans 16 amino acids. From germline, CDR1 is LGHNA and CDR2 YNFKEQ. V was shortened by 0 bases and J by 4 bases, with 13 bases between the two germline ends. The DNA of the CDR3 is TGTGCCAGCAGCCAAGATTGGAGGACTTCAGGAAACACCATATATTTT. This encodes CASSQDWRTSGNTIYF.

J is TRBJ2-5 and V is TRBV7-3; D is possibly TRBD2 (5 bases). The CDR3 covers 15 residues. Per the germline V gene, CDR1 is SGHTA and CDR2 is FQGTGA. V was pared by 0 bases and J by 0 bases, with 8 bases between. The CDR3 loop is CASSLTGSNQETQYF. The DNA for the CDR3 is TGTGCCAGCAGCTTAACGGGGAGTAACCAAGAGACCCAGTACTTC.

In its sample, this clone was seen a few times. The V gene is TRBV27, the J gene TRBJ2-3; the match to TRBD2 covers 10 bases. V shed 2 bases and J 2 bases; nucleotides not matched to a gene: 1. CDR3 length: 15 residues. The germline CDR1 and CDR2 sequences are MNHEY and SMNVEV (reference sequence). CDR3 sequence (DNA): TGTGCCAGCAGTTTACTAGCGGGGGCCACAGATACGCAGTATTTT. It translates to CASSLLAGATDTQYF.

The CDR3 DNA follows: TGTGCCAGCAGCCAAGATCGAGGGACAGGGATCTACGAGCAGTACTTC. Its translation: CASSQDRGTGIYEQYF. The chain joins TRBV14 to TRBJ2-7; TRBD1 aligns across 9 bases. This CDR3 region has 16 residues. Germline CDR1 and CDR2: SGHDN and FVKESK. Germline trimming cut 0 bases from V and 3 bases from J; bases unmatched to any gene: 6.

The DNA of the CDR3 is TGTGCCAGCAGCACCCGAGGGGACTCGAACACCGGGGAGCTGTTTTTT. Encoded protein: CASSTRGDSNTGELFF. The chain uses TRBV9 and TRBJ2-2; D may be TRBD2 (6 bases). The germline gives CDR1 SGDLS, CDR2 YYNGEE. The V and J ends lost 4 bases and 0 bases respectively, with 13 bases between them. This CDR3 region has 16 residues.